This T cell receptor (beta chain) came from a study of T cells in Graves' hyperthyroidism and ophthalmopathy. General study findings and limits: In the analysis, a 13 V-J model separated ophthalmopathy from stable hyperthyroidism.

This clonotype showed up many times. Its antigen is still unknown. V was shortened by 3 bases and J by 5 bases, with 16 bases between the two germline ends. The CDR3 is 14 amino acids. The germline CDR1 and CDR2 sequences are DFQATT and SNEGSKA (reference sequence). Clinical symptoms, serum thyroxine, TRAb, thyroid ultrasound and orbital computed tomography established diagnosis. TCR beta CDR3 sequences were amplified from RNA transcripts. Primed by the HTBI set, a first-round RT-PCR was run on the TCR CDR3. TCRdb re-called the multiplex PCR reads with MiXCR, one entry per CDR3 protein. This table holds 450,000 to 650,000 distinct CDR3 sequences, 20% to 25% found once.

The sample was blood. This receptor was identified in a man aged 18 to 29 with Graves' hyperthyroidism. The rearrangement uses TRBV20-1 and TRBJ1-1, with D perhaps matching TRBD1 (5 bases). Here the CDR3 reads CSARAPGARTEAFF. The CDR3 nucleotides read TGCAGTGCTAGGGCCCCCGGGGCGCGAACTGAAGCTTTCTTT.